This TCR beta chain was recorded in a study of radiation and T cells in renal cell carcinoma. Study observations and caveats: In blood, top tumor clones expanded by 2 weeks, shrinking by 4.

As to time point: baseline pretreatment blood. Documented treatment: 15 Gy SBRT to primary tumor, nephrectomy 4 weeks later. After SBRT, blood was collected at 2 and 4 weeks, plus baseline. This renal cell carcinoma was of the clear cell type. Remarks on this clone: Its antigen is unknown.

The repertoire was sequenced with immunoSEQ multiplex PCR; TCRdb's copy has only in-frame clones and lacks some. The sample lists 150,000 or so clones; 88% were seen once. The sample here was blood, taken from a patient whose treatment included radiotherapy and nephrectomy. The TCR sequence derives from a woman aged 70-85 years with renal cell carcinoma.

The CDR3 region is CASRGQGRSYEQYF. CDR3 DNA: TGTGCCAGCAGGGGACAGGGTCGGTCCTACGAGCAGTACTTC. V is TRBV28 and J is TRBJ2-7; 9 bases line up with TRBD1. The CDR3 is 14 residues long. The V gene's germline CDR1 is MDHEN and CDR2 SYDVKM. Trimming at V came to 6 bases and at J to 1 base, leaving 4 bases not matched to a gene. The full variable domain, in which reference TRBV28 and TRBJ2-7 provide the parts outside the CDR3, is DVKVTQSSRYLVKRTGEKVFLECVQDMDHENMFWYRQDPGLGLRLIYFSYDVKMKEKGDIPEGYSVSREKKERFSLILESASTNQTSMYLCASRGQGRSYEQYFGPGTRLTVT.